This T cell receptor beta chain was sequenced for a study of T cells in localized non-small cell lung cancer. Points from the study as a whole: Appearances in adjacent lung were noted for a median 57 of the top 100 tumor clones.

Germline V gene data show CDR1 as MNHNY and CDR2 as SVGAGI (reference sequence). V lost 2 bases to trimming and J lost 7 bases, with 17 bases between them. There are 15 residues in the CDR3. Details on this clone: What it recognizes is unknown.

Profiling relied on immunoSEQ multiplex PCR, and the TCRdb table lists in-frame clones only, not all of them. The table has 70,000 to 75,000 clones, approximately 88% seen once. The genes are TRBV6-6 and TRBJ1-2; D is possibly TRBD1 (6 bases). This clonotype originated in a female donor of 60 years or more with stage I lung adenocarcinoma. This material consisted of peripheral blood, taken before any cancer treatment. The CDR3, as DNA: TGTGCCAGCAGTTACGGAGCCCCACAGGGCGGTGGCTACACCTTC. This gives the protein CASSYGAPQGGGYTF.